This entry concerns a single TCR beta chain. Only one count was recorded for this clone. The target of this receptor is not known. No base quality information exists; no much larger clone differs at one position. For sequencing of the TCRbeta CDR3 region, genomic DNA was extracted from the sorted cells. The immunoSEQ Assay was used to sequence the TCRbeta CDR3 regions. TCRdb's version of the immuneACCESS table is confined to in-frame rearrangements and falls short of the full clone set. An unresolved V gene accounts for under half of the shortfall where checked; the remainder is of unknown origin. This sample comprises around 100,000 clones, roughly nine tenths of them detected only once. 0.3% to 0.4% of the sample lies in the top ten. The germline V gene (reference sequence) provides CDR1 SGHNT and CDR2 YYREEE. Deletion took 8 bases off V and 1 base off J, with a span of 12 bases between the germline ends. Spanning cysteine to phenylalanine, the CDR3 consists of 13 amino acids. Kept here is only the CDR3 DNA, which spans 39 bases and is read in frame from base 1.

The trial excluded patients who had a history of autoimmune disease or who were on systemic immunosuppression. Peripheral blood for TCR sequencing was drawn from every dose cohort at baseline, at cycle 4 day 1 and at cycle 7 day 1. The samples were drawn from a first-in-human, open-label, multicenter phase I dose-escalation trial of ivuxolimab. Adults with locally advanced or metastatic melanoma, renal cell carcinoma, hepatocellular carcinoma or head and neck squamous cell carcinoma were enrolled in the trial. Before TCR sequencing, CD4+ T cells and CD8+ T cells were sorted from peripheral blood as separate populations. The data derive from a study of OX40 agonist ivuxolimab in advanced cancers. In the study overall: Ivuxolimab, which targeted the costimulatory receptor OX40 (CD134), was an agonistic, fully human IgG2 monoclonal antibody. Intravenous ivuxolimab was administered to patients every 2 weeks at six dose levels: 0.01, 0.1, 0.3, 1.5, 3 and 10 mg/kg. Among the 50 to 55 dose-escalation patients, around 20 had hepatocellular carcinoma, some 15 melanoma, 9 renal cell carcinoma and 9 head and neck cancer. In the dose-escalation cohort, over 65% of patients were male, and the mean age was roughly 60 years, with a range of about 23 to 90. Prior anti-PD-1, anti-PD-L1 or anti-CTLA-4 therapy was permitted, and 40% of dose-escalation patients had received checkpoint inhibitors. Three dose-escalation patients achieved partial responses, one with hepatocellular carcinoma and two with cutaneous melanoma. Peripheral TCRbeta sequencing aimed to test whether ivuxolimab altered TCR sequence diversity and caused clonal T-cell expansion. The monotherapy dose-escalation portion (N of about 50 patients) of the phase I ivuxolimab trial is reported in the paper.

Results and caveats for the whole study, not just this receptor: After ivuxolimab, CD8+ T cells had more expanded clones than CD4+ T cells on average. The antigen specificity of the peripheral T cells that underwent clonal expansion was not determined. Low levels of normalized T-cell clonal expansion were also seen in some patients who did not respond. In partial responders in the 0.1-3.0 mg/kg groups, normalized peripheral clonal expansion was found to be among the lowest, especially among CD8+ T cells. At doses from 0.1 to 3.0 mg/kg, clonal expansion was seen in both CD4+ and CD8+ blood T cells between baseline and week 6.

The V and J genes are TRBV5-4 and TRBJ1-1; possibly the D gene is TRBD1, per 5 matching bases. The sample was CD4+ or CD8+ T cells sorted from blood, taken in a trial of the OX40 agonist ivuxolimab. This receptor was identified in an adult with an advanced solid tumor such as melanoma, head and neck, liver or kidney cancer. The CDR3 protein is CASQPTGNTEAFF. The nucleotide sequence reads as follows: TGTGCCAGTCAACCCACAGGGAACACTGAAGCTTTCTTT.